Listed here is a single T cell receptor (beta chain). The target antigen is unknown. These data are taken from a study of OX40 agonist ivuxolimab in advanced cancers. Whole-study context: Under the entry rules, prior anti-PD-1, anti-PD-L1 or anti-CTLA-4 therapy was allowed, and 35% to 40% had some. Whole-study results and caveats: CD8+ T cells were the subset that, on average, had more expanded clones than CD4+. In the 0.1 to 3.0 mg/kg range, CD4+ and CD8+ blood T cells had expanded clonally by week 6.

Generated by immunoSEQ multiplex PCR, the TCRdb table keeps only in-frame clones and is missing some. The sample has 75,000 or so clones, about 83% seen once; the top ten hold 25%. CDR1 is SGHTA and CDR2 is FQGNSA in the germline V gene. This CDR3 has 13 amino acids. The germline V and J ends were trimmed by 6 bases and 8 bases, with 13 bases remaining between them. The specimen was CD4+ or CD8+ T cells sorted from blood, collected in a trial of the OX40 agonist ivuxolimab. The chain couples TRBV7-2 to TRBJ1-4; possible D gene TRBD1, 6 bases. The sequence derives from an adult with an advanced solid tumor such as melanoma, head and neck, liver or kidney cancer. CDR3 loop: CASRRTVLEKLFF. DNA for the CDR3: TGTGCCAGCAGACGGACAGTCTTAGAAAAACTGTTTTTT. Full variable domain (outside the CDR3, taken from reference TRBV7-2 and TRBJ1-4): GAGVSQSPSNKVTEKGKDVELRCDPISGHTALYWYRQSLGQGLEFLIYFQGNSAPDKSGLPSDRFSAERTGGSVSTLTIQRTQQEDSAVYLCASRRTVLEKLFFGSGTQLSVL.